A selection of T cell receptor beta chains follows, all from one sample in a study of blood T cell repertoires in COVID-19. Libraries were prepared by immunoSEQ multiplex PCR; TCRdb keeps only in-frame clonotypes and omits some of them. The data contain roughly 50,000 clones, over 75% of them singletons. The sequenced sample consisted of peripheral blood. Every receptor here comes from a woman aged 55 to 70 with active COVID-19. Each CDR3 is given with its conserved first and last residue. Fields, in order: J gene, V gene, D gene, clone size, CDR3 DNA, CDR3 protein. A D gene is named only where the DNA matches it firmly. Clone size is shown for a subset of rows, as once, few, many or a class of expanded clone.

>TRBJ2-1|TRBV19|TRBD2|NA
TGTGCCAGTAAGACTAGCGGGGGGGGCGTCAATGAGCAGTTCTTC
CASKTSGGGVNEQFF
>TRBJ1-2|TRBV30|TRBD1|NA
TGTGCCTGGAGCCCGACGGGACAGTATGGCTACACCTTC
CAWSPTGQYGYTF
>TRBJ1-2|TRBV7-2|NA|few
TGTGCCAGCGGGGGGGCAGCCTCGTCCGCCGGCGGCTACACCTTC
CASGGAASSAGGYTF
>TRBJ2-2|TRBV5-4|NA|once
TGTGCCAGCAGCTCGACAGCTTACACCGGGGAGCTGTTTTTT
CASSSTAYTGELFF
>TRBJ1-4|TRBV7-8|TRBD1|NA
TGTGCCAGCAGCTTAGCCCCCTGGGACAGGGCAGATGAAAAACTGTTTTTT
CASSLAPWDRADEKLFF
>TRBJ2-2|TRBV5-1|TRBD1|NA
TGCGCCAGCAGCCCCGACAGGGGGGTTAACACCGGGGAGCTGTTTTTT
CASSPDRGVNTGELFF
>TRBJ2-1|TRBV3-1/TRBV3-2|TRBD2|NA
TGTGCCAGCAGCCAAACTAGCGGCGCCAACAATGAGCAGTTCTTC
CASSQTSGANNEQFF
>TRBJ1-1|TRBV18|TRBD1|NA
TGTGCCAGCTCACCACTTTGGACAGGGTCCACTGAAGCTTTCTTT
CASSPLWTGSTEAFF
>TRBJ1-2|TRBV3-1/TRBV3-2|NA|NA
TGTGCCAGCAGCCAGGGAGACTATGGCTACACCTTC
CASSQGDYGYTF
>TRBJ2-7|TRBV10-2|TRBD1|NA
TGCGCCAGCAGTTCTCCGGGACAGGGCACCTACGAGCAGTACTTC
CASSSPGQGTYEQYF
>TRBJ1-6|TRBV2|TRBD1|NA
TGTGCCAGCACCCCGGGACAGGGGATCTCCTATAATTCACCCCTCCACTTT
CASTPGQGISYNSPLHF
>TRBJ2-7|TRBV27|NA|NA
TGTGCCAGCAGTTTATCGGGGGGTTACGAGCAGTACTTC
CASSLSGGYEQYF
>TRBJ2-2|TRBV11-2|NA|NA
TGTGCCAGCAGCTCAGGGGTACTGTACACCGGGGAGCTGTTTTTT
CASSSGVLYTGELFF
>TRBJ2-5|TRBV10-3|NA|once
TGTGCCATCAGTGAGTCTGGCGGGGTCCAAGAGACCCAGTACTTC
CAISESGGVQETQYF
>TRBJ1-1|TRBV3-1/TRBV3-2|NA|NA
TGTGCCAGCAGCCAAACGGGCCCCAAGGGGACTGAAGCTTTCTTT
CASSQTGPKGTEAFF
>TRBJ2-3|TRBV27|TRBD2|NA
TGTGCCAGCCGTGGGACTAGCGGGCTAGATACGCAGTATTTT
CASRGTSGLDTQYF
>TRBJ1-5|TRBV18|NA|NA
TGTGCCAGCTCACCAAGACAGGTCTTACAGCCCCAGCATTTT
CASSPRQVLQPQHF
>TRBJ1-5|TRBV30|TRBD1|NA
TGTGCCTGGAGTACGACAGGGGATAGCAATCAGCCCCAGCATTTT
CAWSTTGDSNQPQHF
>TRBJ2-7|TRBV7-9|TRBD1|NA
TGTGCCAGCAGCTTATCTGGACAGGTCTACGAGCAGTACTTC
CASSLSGQVYEQYF
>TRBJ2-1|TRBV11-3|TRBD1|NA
TGTGCCAGCAGCTTAAGGGACAGGGTAGGGCTGGATGAGCAGTTCTTC
CASSLRDRVGLDEQFF
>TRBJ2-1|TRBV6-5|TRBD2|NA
TGTGCCAGCAGTAAAATGGGACTAGCGTTTAATGAGCAGTTCTTC
CASSKMGLAFNEQFF
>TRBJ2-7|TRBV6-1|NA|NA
TGTGCCAGCAGTGACAGGGGTGTGGACGAGCAGTACTTC
CASSDRGVDEQYF
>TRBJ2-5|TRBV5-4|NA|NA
TGTGCCAGCAGCTTGCTACAAGAGACCCAGTACTTC
CASSLLQETQYF
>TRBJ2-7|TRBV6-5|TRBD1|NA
TGTGCCAGCAACTTGGACAGGGGCGCCTTCGAGCAGTACTTC
CASNLDRGAFEQYF
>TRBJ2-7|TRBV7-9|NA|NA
TGTGCCAGCAGCTTAACAGGGACCTCCTACGAGCAGTACTTC
CASSLTGTSYEQYF
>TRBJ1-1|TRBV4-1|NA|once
TGCGCCAGCAGCCAAGGAGACAGGACTGAAGCTTTCTTT
CASSQGDRTEAFF
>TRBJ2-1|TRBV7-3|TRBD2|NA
TGTGCCAGCAGTCCCTCCCCTGCGGGGGGGGTGAATGAGCAGTTCTTC
CASSPSPAGGVNEQFF
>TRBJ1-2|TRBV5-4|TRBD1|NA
TGTGCCAGCAGCCGAAGCTTGGACAGGGACTATGGCTACACCTTC
CASSRSLDRDYGYTF
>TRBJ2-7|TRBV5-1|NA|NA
TGCGCCAGCAGCCCCAGGACTCGCTACGAGCAGTACTTC
CASSPRTRYEQYF
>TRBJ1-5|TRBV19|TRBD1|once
TGTGCCAGTAGTATAACGGAGGGGGCCTATCAGCCCCAGCATTTT
CASSITEGAYQPQHF
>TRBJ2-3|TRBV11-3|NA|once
TGTGCCAGCAGCCAAAACCCTGGGGGGGATACGCAGTATTTT
CASSQNPGGDTQYF
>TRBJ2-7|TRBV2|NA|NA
TGTGCCAGCAGACGGGGGGCGGGAGAGCAGTACTTC
CASRRGAGEQYF
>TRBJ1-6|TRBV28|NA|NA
TGTGCCAGCACCCTGGGGCAGGGAGGTTACTATTCACCCCTCCACTTT
CASTLGQGGYYSPLHF
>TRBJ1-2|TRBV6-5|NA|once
TGTGCCAGCAGTTTGGGGGGGCGTTCTGGCTACACCTTC
CASSLGGRSGYTF
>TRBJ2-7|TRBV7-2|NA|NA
TGTGCCAGCAGCCGGACTGCTTTATCCTACGAGCAGTACTTC
CASSRTALSYEQYF
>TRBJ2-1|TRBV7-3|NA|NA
TGTGCCAGCAGCTTAAGCAGGGGATCCTACAATGAGCAGTTCTTC
CASSLSRGSYNEQFF
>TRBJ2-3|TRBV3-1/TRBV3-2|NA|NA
TGTGCCAGCAGCCCCCTTTACACAGATACGCAGTATTTT
CASSPLYTDTQYF
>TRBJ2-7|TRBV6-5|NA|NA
TGTGCCAGCAGCGCGGGACAGTCGAGCTCCTACGAGCAGTACTTC
CASSAGQSSSYEQYF
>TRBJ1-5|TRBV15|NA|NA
TGTGCCACCAGCAGAGCGGGATGGCCCCAGCATTTT
CATSRAGWPQHF
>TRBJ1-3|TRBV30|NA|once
TGTGCCTGGAGTGGGCAGGGAGGAAACACCATATATTTT
CAWSGQGGNTIYF
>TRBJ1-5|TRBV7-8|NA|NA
TGTGCCAGCAGCCGATATCTAGGTCTTAGCAATCAGCCCCAGCATTTT
CASSRYLGLSNQPQHF
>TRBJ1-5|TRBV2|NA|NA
TGTGCCAGCAGTGAAGATACGGGTTATCTGGAGCCCCAGCATTTT
CASSEDTGYLEPQHF
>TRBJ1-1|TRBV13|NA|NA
TGTGCCAGCAGCTTAAAAACAGTATCTGTGATGAACACTGAAGCTTTCTTT
CASSLKTVSVMNTEAFF
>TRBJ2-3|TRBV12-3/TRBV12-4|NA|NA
TGTGCCAGCAGTGTCTTCACAGATACGCAGTATTTT
CASSVFTDTQYF
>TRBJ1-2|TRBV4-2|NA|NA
TGTGCCAGCAGCCAAGATTGGGGGGGCGGGAATGGCTACACCTTC
CASSQDWGGGNGYTF